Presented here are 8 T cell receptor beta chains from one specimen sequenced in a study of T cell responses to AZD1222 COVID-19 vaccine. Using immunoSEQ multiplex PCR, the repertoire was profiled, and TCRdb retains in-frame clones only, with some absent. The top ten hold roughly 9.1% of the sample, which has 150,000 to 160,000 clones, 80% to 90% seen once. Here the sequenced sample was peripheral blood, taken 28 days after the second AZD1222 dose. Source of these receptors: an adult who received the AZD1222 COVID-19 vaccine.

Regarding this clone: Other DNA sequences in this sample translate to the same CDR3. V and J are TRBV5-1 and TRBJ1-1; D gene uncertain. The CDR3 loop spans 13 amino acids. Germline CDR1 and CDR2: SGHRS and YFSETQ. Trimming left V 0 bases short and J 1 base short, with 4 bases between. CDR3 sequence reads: CASSLVPNTEAFF. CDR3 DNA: TGCGCCAGCAGCTTGGTCCCGAACACTGAAGCTTTCTTT.

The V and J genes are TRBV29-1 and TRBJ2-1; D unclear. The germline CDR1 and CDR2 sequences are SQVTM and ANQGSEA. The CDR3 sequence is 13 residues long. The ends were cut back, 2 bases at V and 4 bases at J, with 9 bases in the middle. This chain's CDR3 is CSVEMGGYNEQFF. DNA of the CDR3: TGCAGCGTTGAAATGGGCGGATACAATGAGCAGTTCTTC.

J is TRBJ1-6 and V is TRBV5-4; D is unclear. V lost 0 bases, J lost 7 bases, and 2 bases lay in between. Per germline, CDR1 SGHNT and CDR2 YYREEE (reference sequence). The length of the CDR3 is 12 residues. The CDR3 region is CASSLANSPLHF. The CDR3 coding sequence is TGTGCCAGCAGCTTGGCGAATTCACCCCTCCACTTT.

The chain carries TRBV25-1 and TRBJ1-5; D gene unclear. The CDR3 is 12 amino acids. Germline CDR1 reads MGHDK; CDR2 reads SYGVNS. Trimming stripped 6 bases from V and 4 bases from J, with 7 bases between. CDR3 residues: CASRIGNQPQHF. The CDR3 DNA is TGTGCCAGCAGAATTGGTAATCAGCCCCAGCATTTT.

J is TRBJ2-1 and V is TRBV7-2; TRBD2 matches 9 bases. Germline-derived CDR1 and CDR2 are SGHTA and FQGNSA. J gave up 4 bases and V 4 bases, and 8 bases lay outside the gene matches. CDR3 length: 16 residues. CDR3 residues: CASSSRRTSAYNEQFF. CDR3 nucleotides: TGTGCCAGCAGCTCCCGCCGGACTAGCGCTTACAATGAGCAGTTCTTC.

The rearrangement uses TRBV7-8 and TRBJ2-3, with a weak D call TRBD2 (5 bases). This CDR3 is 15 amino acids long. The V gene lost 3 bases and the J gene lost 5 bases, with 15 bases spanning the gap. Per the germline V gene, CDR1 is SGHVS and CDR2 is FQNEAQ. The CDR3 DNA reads TGTGCCAGCAGCTTTTCAGGCGGGCGAGGAGATACGCAGTATTTT. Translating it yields CASSFSGGRGDTQYF.

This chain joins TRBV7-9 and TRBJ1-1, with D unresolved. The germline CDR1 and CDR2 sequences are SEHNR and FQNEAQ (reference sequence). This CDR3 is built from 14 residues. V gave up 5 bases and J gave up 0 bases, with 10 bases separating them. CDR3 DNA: TGTGCCAGCAGCCAGTTTCGACTGAACACTGAAGCTTTCTTT. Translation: CASSQFRLNTEAFF. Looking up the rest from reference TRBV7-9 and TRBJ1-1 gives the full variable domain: DTGVSQNPRHKITKRGQNVTFRCDPISEHNRLYWYRQTLGQGPEFLTYFQNEAQLEKSRLLSDRFSAERPKGSFSTLEIQRTEQGDSAMYLCASSQFRLNTEAFFGQGTRLTVV.

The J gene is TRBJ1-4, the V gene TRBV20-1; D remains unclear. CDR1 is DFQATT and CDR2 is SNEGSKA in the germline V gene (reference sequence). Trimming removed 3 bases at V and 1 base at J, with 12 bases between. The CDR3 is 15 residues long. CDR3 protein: CSASNPRETNEKLFF. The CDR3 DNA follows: TGCAGTGCTAGTAACCCCAGAGAAACTAATGAAAAACTGTTTTTT.